Included here is one T cell receptor beta chain sequence, with context. The antigen remains unidentified. The source of the sample is a study of cytomegalovirus exposure and HLA in healthy donors. Study-level background: The same platform used for the approximately 670 first-cohort repertoires was also used for the roughly 120 validation repertoires, as a later analysis reported.

Libraries were prepared by immunoSEQ multiplex PCR; TCRdb keeps only in-frame clonotypes and omits some of them. The data contain some 140,000 clones, about 90% of them seen just once; the ten biggest clones take up 6.2%. Regarding the study as a whole: Three chains tied to CMV proved CMV antigen-specific in vitro. Reported performance of the classifier showed diagnosis of cytomegalovirus status with high specificity and sensitivity.

The sequenced sample consisted of PBMCs. The TCR sequence derives from a woman aged 25 to 45 in good health and CMV-seropositive.

As DNA, the CDR3 is TGTGCCAGCAGTGAAACGGGGACCTACGAGCAGTACTTC. Protein: CASSETGTYEQYF. This chain links TRBV6-1 with TRBJ2-7; TRBD2 is a possible D gene (5 bases). The germline V and J ends were trimmed by 2 bases and 2 bases, with 7 bases remaining between them. CDR3 size: 13 residues. Germline CDR1 reads MNHNS; CDR2 reads SASEGT.